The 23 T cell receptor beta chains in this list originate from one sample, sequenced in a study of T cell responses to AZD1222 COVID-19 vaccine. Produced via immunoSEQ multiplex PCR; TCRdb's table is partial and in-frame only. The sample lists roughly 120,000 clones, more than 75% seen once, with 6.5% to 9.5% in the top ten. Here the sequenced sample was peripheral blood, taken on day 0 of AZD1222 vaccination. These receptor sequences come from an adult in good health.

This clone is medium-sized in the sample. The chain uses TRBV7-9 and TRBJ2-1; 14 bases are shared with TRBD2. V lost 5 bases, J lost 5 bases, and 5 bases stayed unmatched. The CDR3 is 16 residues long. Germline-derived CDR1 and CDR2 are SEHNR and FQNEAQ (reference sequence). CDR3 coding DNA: TGTGCCAGCAGCCCCCTGGGACTAGCGGGAGACAATGAGCAGTTCTTC. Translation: CASSPLGLAGDNEQFF. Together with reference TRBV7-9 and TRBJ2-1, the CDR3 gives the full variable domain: DTGVSQNPRHKITKRGQNVTFRCDPISEHNRLYWYRQTLGQGPEFLTYFQNEAQLEKSRLLSDRFSAERPKGSFSTLEIQRTEQGDSAMYLCASSPLGLAGDNEQFFGPGTRLTVL.

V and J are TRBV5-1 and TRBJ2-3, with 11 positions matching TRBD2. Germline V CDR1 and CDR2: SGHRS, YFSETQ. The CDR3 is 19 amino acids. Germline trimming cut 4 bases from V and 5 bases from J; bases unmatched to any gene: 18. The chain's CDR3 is CASSITGTSGQFVGDTQYF. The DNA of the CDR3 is TGCGCCAGCAGCATAACCGGGACTAGCGGACAATTTGTCGGAGATACGCAGTATTTT.

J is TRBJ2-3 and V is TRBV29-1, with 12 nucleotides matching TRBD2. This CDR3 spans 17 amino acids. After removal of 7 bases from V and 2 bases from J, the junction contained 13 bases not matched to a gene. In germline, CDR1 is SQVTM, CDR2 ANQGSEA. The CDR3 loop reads CSASRLAGGLHTDTQYF. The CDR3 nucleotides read TGCAGCGCCAGCAGGCTAGCGGGAGGGCTTCACACAGATACGCAGTATTTT.

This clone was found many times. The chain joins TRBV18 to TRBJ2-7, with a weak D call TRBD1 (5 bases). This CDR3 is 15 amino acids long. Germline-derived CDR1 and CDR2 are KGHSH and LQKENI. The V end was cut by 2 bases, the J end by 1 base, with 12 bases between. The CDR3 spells CASSPKQVSSYEQYF. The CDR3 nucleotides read TGTGCCAGCTCACCAAAACAGGTATCGTCCTACGAGCAGTACTTC.

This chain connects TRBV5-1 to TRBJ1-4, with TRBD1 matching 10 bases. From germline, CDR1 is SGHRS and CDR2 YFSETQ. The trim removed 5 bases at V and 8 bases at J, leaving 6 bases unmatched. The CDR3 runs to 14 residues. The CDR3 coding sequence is TGCGCCAGCAGACCGGGACAGGGGCTGGAAAAACTGTTTTTT. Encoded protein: CASRPGQGLEKLFF.

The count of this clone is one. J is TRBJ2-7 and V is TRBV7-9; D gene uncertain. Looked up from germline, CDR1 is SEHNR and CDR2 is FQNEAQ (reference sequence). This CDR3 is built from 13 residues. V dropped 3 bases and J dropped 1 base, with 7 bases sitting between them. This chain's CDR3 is CASSFQESYEQYF. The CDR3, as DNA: TGTGCCAGCAGCTTTCAGGAGTCCTACGAGCAGTACTTC.

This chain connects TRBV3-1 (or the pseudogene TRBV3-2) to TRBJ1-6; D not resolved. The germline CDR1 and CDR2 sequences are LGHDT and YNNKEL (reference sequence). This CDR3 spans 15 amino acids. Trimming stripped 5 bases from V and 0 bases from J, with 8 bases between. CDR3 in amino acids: CASSSQASYNSPLHF. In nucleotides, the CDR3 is TGTGCCAGCAGCTCCCAGGCCTCCTATAATTCACCCCTCCACTTT.

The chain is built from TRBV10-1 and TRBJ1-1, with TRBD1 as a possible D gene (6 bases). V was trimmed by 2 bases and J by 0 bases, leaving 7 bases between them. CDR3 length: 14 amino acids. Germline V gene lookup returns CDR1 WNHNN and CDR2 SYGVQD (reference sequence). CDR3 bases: TGCGCCAGCAGTGAGGGACAGATGAACACTGAAGCTTTCTTT. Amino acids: CASSEGQMNTEAFF.

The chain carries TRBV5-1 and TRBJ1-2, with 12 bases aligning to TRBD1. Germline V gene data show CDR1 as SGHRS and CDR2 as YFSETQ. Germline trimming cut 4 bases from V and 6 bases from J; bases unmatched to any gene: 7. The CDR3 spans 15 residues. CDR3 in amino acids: CASSLPGQGANGYTF. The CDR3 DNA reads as TGCGCCAGCAGCCTACCGGGACAGGGGGCAAATGGCTACACCTTC.

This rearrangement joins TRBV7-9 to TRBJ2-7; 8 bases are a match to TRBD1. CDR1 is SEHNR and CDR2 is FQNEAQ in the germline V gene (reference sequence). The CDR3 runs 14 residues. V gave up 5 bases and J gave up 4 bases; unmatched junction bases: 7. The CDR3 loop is CASSRDRFGYEQYF. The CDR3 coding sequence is TGTGCCAGCAGCCGGGACAGGTTTGGGTACGAGCAGTACTTC.

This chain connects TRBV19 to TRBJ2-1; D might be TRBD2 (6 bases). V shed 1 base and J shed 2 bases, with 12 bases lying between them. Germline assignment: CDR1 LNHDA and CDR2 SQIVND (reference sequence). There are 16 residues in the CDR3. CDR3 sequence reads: CASSIGGRSAYNEQFF. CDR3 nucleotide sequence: TGTGCCAGTAGTATAGGTGGGAGGAGTGCCTACAATGAGCAGTTCTTC.

As DNA, the CDR3 is TGTGCCAGCAGCCAAGTGGGGCCCCTCATTGGCACTGAAGCTTTCTTT. As protein: CASSQVGPLIGTEAFF. The chain has TRBV3-1 (or the pseudogene TRBV3-2) and TRBJ1-1; D may be TRBD1 (5 bases). CDR3 size: 16 residues. The V and J ends lost 1 base and 4 bases respectively, with 16 bases between them. Germline CDR1 is LGHDT and CDR2 is YNNKEL (reference sequence).

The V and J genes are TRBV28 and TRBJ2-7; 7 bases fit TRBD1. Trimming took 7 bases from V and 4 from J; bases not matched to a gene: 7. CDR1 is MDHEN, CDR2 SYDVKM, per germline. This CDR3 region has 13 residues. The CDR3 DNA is TGTGCCAGCACCCCGACAGGGTTTTACGAGCAGTACTTC. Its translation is CASTPTGFYEQYF.

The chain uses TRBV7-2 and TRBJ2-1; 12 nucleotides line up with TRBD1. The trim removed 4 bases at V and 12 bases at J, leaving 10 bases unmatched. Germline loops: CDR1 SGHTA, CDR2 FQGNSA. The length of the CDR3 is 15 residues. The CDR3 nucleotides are TGTGCCAGCAGCTGGCGGGGACAGGGGGCAGATTCGCAGTTCTTC. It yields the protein CASSWRGQGADSQFF.

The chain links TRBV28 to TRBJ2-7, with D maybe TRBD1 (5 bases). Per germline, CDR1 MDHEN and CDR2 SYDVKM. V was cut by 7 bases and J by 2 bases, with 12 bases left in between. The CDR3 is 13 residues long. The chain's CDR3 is CASIQTDTYEQYF. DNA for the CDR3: TGTGCCAGCATCCAGACAGATACCTACGAGCAGTACTTC.

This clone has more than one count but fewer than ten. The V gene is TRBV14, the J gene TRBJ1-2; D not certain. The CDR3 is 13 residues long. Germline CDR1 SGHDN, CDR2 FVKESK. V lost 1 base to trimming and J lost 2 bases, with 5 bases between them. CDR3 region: CASSQGLNYGYTF. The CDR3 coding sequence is TGTGCCAGCAGCCAAGGTCTAAACTATGGCTACACCTTC.

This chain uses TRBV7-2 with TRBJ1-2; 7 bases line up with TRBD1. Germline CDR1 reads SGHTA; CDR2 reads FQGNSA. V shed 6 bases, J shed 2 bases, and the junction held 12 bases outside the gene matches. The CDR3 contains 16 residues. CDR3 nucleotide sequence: TGTGCCAGCAGTTTACATCCCGGGACAGCAAACTATGGCTACACCTTC. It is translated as CASSLHPGTANYGYTF.

The CDR3 loop is CASSKAGTAIYEQYF. The CDR3 DNA sequence: TGTGCCAGCAGCAAGGCCGGGACCGCCATCTACGAGCAGTACTTC. V gene TRBV5-4 combines with J gene TRBJ2-7; either TRBD1 or TRBD2 may supply D (5 bases each). The V end lost 4 bases, the J end lost 3 bases, and 17 bases lay between the germline ends. The CDR3 covers 15 residues. The V gene's germline CDR1 is SGHNT and CDR2 YYREEE (reference sequence). Full variable domain (missing parts from reference TRBV5-4 and TRBJ2-7): ETGVTQSPTHLIKTRGQQVTLRCSSQSGHNTVSWYQQALGQGPQFIFQYYREEENGRGNFPPRFSGLQFPNYSSELNVNALELDDSALYLCASSKAGTAIYEQYFGPGTRLTVT.

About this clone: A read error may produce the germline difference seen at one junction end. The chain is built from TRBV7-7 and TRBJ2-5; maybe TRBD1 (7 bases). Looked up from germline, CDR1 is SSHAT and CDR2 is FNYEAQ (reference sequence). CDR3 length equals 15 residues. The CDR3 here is CASSLSGGRLETQYF. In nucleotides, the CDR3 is TGTGCTAGCAGCTTATCAGGGGGGCGCCTGGAGACCCAGTACTTC.

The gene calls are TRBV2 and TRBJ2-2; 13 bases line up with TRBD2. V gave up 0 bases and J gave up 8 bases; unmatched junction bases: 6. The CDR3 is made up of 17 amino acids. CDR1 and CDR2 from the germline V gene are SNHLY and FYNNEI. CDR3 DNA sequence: TGTGCCAGCAGTGAAGCGCGGACTAGCGGGGGTCGAGGGGAGCTGTTTTTT. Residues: CASSEARTSGGRGELFF.

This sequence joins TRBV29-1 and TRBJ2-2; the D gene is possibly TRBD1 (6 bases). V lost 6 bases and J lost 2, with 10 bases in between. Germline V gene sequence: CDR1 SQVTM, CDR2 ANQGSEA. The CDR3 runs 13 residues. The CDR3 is CSVSDSNTGELFF. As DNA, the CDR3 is TGCAGCGTCTCGGACAGTAACACCGGGGAGCTGTTTTTT.

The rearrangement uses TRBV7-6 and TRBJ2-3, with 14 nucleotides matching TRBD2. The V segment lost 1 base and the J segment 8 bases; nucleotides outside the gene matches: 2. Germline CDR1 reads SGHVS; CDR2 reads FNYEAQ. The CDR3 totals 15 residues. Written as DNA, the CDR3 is TGTGCCAGCAGCTTAGTTGGGACTAGCGGGGGTACGCAGTATTTT. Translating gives CASSLVGTSGGTQYF.

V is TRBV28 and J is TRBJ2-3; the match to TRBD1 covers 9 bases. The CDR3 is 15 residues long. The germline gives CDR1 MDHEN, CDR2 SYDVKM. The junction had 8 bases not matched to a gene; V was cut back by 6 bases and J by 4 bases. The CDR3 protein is CASSAARTGADTQYF. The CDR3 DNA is TGTGCCAGCAGCGCGGCCCGGACAGGGGCAGATACGCAGTATTTT.